Many counts were recorded for the clone carrying this T cell receptor (beta chain). Antigen specificity is unknown. The CDR3 is 14 amino acids. The V end lost 3 bases, the J end lost 8 bases, and 16 bases lay between the germline ends. Looked up from germline, CDR1 is SGHTA and CDR2 is FQGNSA. Method: immunoSEQ multiplex PCR; TCRdb's copy keeps in-frame clones and lacks some. The sample has 70,000 to 90,000 clones, nearly 85% seen once. These data belong to a study of OX40 agonist ivuxolimab in advanced cancers. As for the study in general: Among those enrolled, mean age was roughly 62 years (range about 23 to 90) and less than 90% were male.

Baseline, cycle 4 day 1, and cycle 7 day 1 were the blood sampling points. Study-wide results and caveats: At 0.1 to 3.0 mg/kg and by week 6, CD4+ and CD8+ T cells in the blood had expanded clonally.

Sequenced material: CD4+ or CD8+ T cells sorted from blood, taken in a trial of the OX40 agonist ivuxolimab. The receptor was derived from an adult with an advanced solid tumor such as melanoma, head and neck, liver or kidney cancer. J is TRBJ1-2 and V is TRBV7-2, with a possible D match to TRBD1 (5 bases). CDR3 region: CASSLRDGKIGYTF. The CDR3 nucleotides are TGTGCCAGCAGCTTGAGGGACGGCAAGATCGGCTACACCTTC.